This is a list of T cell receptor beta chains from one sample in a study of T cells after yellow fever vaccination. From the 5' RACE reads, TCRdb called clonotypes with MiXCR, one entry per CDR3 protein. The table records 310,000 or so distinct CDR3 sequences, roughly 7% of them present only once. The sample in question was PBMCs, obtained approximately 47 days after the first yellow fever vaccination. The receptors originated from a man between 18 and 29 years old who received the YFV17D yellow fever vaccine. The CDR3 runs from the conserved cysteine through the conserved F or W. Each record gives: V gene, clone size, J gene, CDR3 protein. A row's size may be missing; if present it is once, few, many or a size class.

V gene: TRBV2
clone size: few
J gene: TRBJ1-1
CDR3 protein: CASIIRGNTEAFF

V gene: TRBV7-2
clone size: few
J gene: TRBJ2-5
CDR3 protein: CASSTGTSVWGETQYF

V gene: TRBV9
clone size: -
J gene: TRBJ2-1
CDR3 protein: CASSVSAPRGNEQFF

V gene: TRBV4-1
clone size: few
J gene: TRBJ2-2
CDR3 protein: CASTLTDLQKNTGELFF

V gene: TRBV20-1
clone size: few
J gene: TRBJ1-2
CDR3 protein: CTFIGQGALGYTF

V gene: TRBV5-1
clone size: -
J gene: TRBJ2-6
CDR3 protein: CASSFWGQGRRRANVLTF

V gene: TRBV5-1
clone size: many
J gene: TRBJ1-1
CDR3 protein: CASSSRVAGTEAFF

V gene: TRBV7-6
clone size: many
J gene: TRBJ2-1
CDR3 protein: CASSSRTSGNNEQFF

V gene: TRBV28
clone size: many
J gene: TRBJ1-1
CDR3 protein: CASSLGGSKGEAFF

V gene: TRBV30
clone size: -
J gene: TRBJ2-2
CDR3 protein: CAWIGNTGELFF

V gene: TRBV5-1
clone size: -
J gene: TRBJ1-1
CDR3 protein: CASSSYREGSPWASEAFF

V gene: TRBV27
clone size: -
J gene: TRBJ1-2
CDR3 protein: CASGLQGFGYTF

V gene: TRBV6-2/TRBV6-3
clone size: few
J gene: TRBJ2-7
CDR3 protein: CASSYTGEQYF

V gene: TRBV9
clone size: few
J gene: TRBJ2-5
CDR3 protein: CASSESPLAGRGETQYF

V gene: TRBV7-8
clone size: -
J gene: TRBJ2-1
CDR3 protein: CASSPTPRGDNEQFF

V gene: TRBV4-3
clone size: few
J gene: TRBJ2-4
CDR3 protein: CASSQDRTSGGSKNIQYF

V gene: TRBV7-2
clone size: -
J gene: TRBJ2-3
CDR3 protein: CASSLDRWADTQYF

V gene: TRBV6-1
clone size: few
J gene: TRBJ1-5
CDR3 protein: CASSVGPFQPQHF

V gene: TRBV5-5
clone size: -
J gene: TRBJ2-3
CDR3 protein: CASRPGLESTDTQYF

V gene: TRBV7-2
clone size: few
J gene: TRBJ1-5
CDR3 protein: CASSRGSGNQPQHF

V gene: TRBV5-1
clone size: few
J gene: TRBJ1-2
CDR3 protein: CASSSREGNSRDGYTF

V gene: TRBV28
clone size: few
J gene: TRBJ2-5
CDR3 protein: CASSPAGGSKTQYF

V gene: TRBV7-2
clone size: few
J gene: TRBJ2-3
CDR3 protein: CASLQGVGYSEGQYF

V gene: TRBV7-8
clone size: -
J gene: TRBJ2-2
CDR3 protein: CASTDAGTAAGELFF

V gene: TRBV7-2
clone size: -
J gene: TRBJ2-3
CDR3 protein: CASSPGTEITQYF

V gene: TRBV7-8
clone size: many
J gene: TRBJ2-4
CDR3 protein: CASSSRPPSLPNIQYF

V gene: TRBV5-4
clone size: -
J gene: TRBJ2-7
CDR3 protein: CASSQGSSYEQYF

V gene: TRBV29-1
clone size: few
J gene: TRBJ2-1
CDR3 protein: CSVEARGSGGTYNEQFF

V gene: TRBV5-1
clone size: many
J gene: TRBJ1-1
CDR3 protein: CASSPRTGYAGTEAFF

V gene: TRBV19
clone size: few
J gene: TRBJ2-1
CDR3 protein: CASSIATSGGGDNEQFF

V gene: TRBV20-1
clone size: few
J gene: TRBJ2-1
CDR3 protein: CSAQLAGGLLGQFF

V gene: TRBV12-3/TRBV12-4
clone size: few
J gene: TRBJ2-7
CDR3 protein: CASSLLGGEQYF

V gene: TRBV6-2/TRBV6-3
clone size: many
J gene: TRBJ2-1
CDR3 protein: CASSRGGPYNEQFF

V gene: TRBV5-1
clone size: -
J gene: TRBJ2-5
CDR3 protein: CASSLVGTTAETQYF

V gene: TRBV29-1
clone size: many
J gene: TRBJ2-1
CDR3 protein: CSVELTGGYNEQFF

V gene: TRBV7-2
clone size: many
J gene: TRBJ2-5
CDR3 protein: CASSRAGLETQYF

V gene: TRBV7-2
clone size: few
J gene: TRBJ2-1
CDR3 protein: CASSLPRTAVTTDEQFF

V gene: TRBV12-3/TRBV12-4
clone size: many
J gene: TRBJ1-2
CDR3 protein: CASRKQGGGYTF

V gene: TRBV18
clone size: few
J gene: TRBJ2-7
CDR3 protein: CASSQPGGEQYF

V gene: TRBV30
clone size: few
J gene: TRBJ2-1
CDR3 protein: CAWSAGAPYNEQFF

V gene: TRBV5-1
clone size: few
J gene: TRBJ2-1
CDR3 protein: CASSPEGTVEGYNEQFF

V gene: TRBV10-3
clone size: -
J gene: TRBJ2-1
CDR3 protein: CAISGTGSSYNEQFF

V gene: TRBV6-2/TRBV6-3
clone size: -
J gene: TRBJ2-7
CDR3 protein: CASSYPGQPFSGNYEQYF

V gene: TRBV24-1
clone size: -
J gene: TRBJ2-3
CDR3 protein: CATLDGLTDTQYF

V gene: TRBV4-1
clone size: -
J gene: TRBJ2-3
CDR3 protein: CASSRARDSGGMADTQYF

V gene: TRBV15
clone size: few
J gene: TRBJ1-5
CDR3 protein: CATSKGAGEQPQHF

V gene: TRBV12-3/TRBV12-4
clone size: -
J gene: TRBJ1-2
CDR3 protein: CASSLWPREYGYTF

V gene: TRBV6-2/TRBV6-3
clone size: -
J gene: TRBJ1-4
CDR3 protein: CASGQAGGVFF

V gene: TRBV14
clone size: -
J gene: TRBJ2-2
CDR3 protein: CASSPRGWNTGELFF

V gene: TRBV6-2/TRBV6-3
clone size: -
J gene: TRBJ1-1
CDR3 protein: CASTDRDRGIAEAFF

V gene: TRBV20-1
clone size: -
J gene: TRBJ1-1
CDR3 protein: CSAKRGENTEAFF

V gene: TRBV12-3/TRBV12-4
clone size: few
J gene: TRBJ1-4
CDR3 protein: CASNLQGGGNEKLFF

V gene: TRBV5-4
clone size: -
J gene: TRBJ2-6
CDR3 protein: CASSLARTGANVLTF